These 24 T cell receptor beta chains came from one sample sequenced in a study of T cells in Graves' hyperthyroidism and ophthalmopathy. Amplified regions were TCR beta CDR3 sequences from RNA transcripts. Researchers ran a first-round RT-PCR on the TCR CDR3 using the HTBI primer set. TCRdb reanalysed the multiplex PCR reads using MiXCR and keeps one entry per CDR3 protein. The table has roughly 360,000 distinct CDR3 sequences, approximately 13% seen once. The sequenced sample consisted of blood. The receptors come from a man aged 30 to 39 with Graves' hyperthyroidism that later progressed to Graves' ophthalmopathy.

This clonotype has ten or more counts. The rearrangement joins TRBV7-9 to TRBJ1-1; a possible D gene is TRBD1 (5 bases). Germline V gives CDR1 SEHNR, CDR2 FQNEAQ (reference sequence). V lost 5 bases and J 0 bases, leaving 19 bases between the germline ends. The CDR3 sequence is 17 residues long. The CDR3 protein is CASSAGRGANMNTEAFF. The CDR3 bases are TGTGCCAGCAGCGCCGGGAGGGGAGCTAACATGAACACTGAAGCTTTCTTT.

This clonotype was detected ten times or more. The chain links TRBV3-1 to TRBJ1-3; D gene uncertain. The CDR3 contains 15 residues. The germline gives CDR1 LGHDT, CDR2 YNNKEL (reference sequence). Trimming pared 1 base from V and 0 bases from J, leaving 7 bases between. The CDR3 region has the DNA TGTGCCAGCAGCCAAGTGCCCTCCTCTGGAAACACCATATATTTT. Translating it yields CASSQVPSSGNTIYF. The full variable domain, its missing parts supplied by reference TRBV3-1 and TRBJ1-3, is DTAVSQTPKYLVTQMGNDKSIKCEQNLGHDTMYWYKQDSKKFLKIMFSYNNKELIINETVPNRFSPKSPDKAHLNLHINSLELGDSAVYFCASSQVPSSGNTIYFGEGSWLTVV.

This rearrangement joins TRBV10-3 to TRBJ2-6; no clear D. V dropped 0 bases and J dropped 3 bases, with 18 bases sitting between them. CDR3 length equals 19 residues. In germline, CDR1 is ENHRY, CDR2 SYGVKD. The DNA of the CDR3 is TGTGCCATCAGTGAGTCTTCCCGAGACGACGGAGTTGGGGCCAACGTCCTGACTTTC. Translating gives CAISESSRDDGVGANVLTF.

The gene calls are TRBV5-8 and TRBJ2-1; D not certain. In germline, CDR1 is SGHTS, CDR2 YDEGEE. CDR3 size: 12 residues. V gave up 4 bases and J gave up 5 bases, with 7 bases separating them. For the CDR3, the DNA is TGTGCCAGCAGCACCCTTCACAATGAGCAGTTCTTC. Amino acid sequence: CASSTLHNEQFF.

This clonotype was seen repeatedly, ten times or more. Written as DNA, the CDR3 is TGTGCCATCAGTGCACAGGAGAATCAGCCCCAGCATTTT. Protein: CAISAQENQPQHF. The chain joins TRBV10-3 to TRBJ1-5; D is possibly TRBD1 (5 bases). Deletions cut 4 bases from V and 4 bases from J, with 8 bases between. CDR3 size: 13 residues. CDR1 ENHRY and CDR2 SYGVKD come from the germline V gene.

This clonotype has more than one count but fewer than ten. The CDR3 protein is CASSQKRGDQETQYF. In DNA form, the CDR3 reads TGCGCCAGCAGCCAAAAAAGGGGAGATCAAGAGACCCAGTACTTC. This chain links TRBV4-1 with TRBJ2-5, with D perhaps TRBD1 or TRBD2 (5 bases each). The CDR3 consists of 15 residues. Germline values: CDR1 MGHRA, CDR2 YSYEKL. V was clipped by 2 bases and J by 2 bases, with 12 bases between them.

This clonotype has just a few counts. The V and J genes are TRBV7-9 and TRBJ2-2, with 12 bases that match TRBD1. The CDR3 has 16 residues. The junction had 7 bases not matched to a gene; V was cut back by 5 bases and J by 6 bases. In germline, CDR1 is SEHNR, CDR2 FQNEAQ (reference sequence). The DNA of the CDR3 is TGTGCCAGCAGCAAAGCCGGGACAGGGGGCCCCGGGGAGCTGTTTTTT. It encodes CASSKAGTGGPGELFF.

The rearrangement joins TRBV6-1 to TRBJ1-2; TRBD1 agrees at 7 bases. In germline, CDR1 is MNHNS, CDR2 SASEGT. The length of the CDR3 is 11 residues. Trimming removed 10 bases from V and 4 bases from J; junction bases left unmatched: 3. Here the CDR3 DNA reads TGTGCCACGGGACAGCTCTATGGCTACACCTTC. It codes for CATGQLYGYTF.

This clonotype was detected a few times. The chain combines TRBV20-1 with TRBJ2-1; 10 bases line up with TRBD1. V dropped 6 bases and J dropped 3; count of bases not matched to a gene: 8. CDR1 is DFQATT, CDR2 SNEGSKA, per germline (reference sequence). This CDR3 contains 15 residues. The CDR3 DNA reads as TGCAGTGCCATCTCGGGGACAGGGGACTACAATGAGCAGTTCTTC. Protein product: CSAISGTGDYNEQFF.

This clonotype was counted at least ten times. V is TRBV5-6 and J is TRBJ1-5, with 7 bases that match TRBD1. The V and J ends lost 3 bases and 3 bases, in that order; junction bases with no gene match: 9. This CDR3 has 16 amino acids. Per germline, CDR1 SGHDT and CDR2 YYEEEE. The CDR3 is CASSSLTGPINQPQHF. The CDR3 bases are TGTGCCAGCAGCTCGCTGACAGGGCCTATCAATCAGCCCCAGCATTTT. Looking up the rest from reference TRBV5-6 and TRBJ1-5 gives the full variable domain: DAGVTQSPTHLIKTRGQQVTLRCSPKSGHDTVSWYQQALGQGPQFIFQYYEEEERQRGNFPDRFSGHQFPNYSSELNVNALLLGDSALYLCASSSLTGPINQPQHFGDGTRLSIL.

The rearrangement joins TRBV9 to TRBJ2-4; TRBD1 matches 9 bases. The CDR3 sequence is 13 residues long. V shed 2 bases, J shed 9 bases, and the junction held 3 bases outside the gene matches. Germline V gene data show CDR1 as SGDLS and CDR2 as YYNGEE. The CDR3 bases are TGTGCCAGCAGCGTGGGGACAGGGCCCATTCAGTACTTC. Translating gives CASSVGTGPIQYF.

The V call is TRBV29-1, the J call TRBJ2-2; TRBD2 might be the D (5 bases). The CDR3 contains 17 residues. The V end lost 1 base, the J end lost 5 bases, and 20 bases lay between the germline ends. In germline, CDR1 is SQVTM, CDR2 ANQGSEA. DNA for the CDR3: TGCAGCGTTGAAGCCCCCTTGGGCCGGGGATCTACCGGGGAGCTGTTTTTT. Its protein product is CSVEAPLGRGSTGELFF.

The chain recombines TRBV20-1 with TRBJ1-2, with 7 bases identical to TRBD1. The CDR3 sequence is 14 residues long. Trimming at V came to 0 bases and at J to 3 bases, leaving 4 bases not matched to a gene. Per germline, CDR1 DFQATT and CDR2 SNEGSKA (reference sequence). The CDR3 DNA reads TGCAGTGCTAGAGATAGGGGGCGGGACTATGGCTACACCTTC. Amino acids: CSARDRGRDYGYTF.

At least ten counts were recorded for this clonotype. V usage is TRBV9 and J usage is TRBJ2-6; 7 bases align to TRBD1. J lost 0 bases, V lost 3 bases, and 3 bases had no gene match. Per germline, CDR1 SGDLS and CDR2 YYNGEE. This CDR3 is 16 amino acids long. The CDR3 nucleotides are TGTGCCAGCAGCGCCAGGGACAGCTCTGGGGCCAACGTCCTGACTTTC. Translated, it gives CASSARDSSGANVLTF.

This clonotype appeared many times. This chain connects TRBV11-3 to TRBJ2-3; 9 bases are a match to TRBD2. J was trimmed by 2 bases and V by 6 bases; bases with no gene match: 6. Per the germline V gene, CDR1 is SGHNT and CDR2 is YENEEA. The length of the CDR3 is 15 residues. CDR3 nucleotides: TGTGCCAGCAGTTTTAGCGGGGGCTACACAGATACGCAGTATTTT. Translation gives CASSFSGGYTDTQYF.

There are a few counts of this clonotype. V usage is TRBV29-1 and J usage is TRBJ2-1; D may correspond to TRBD1 or TRBD2 (5 bases each). V dropped 7 bases and J dropped 5 bases, with 9 bases sitting between them. The CDR3 covers 11 residues. Germline lookup yields CDR1 SQVTM and CDR2 ANQGSEA. CDR3 residues: CSAVGDNEQFF. The CDR3 nucleotides read TGCAGCGCCGTGGGGGACAATGAGCAGTTCTTC.

In its sample, this clonotype was seen a few times. The genes are TRBV5-1 and TRBJ2-2; TRBD2 matches 13 bases. J was trimmed by 7 bases and V by 4 bases; bases with no gene match: 10. The CDR3 extends over 17 amino acids. CDR1 and CDR2 (germline): SGHRS, YFSETQ. Written as DNA, the CDR3 is TGCGCCAGCAGCAAACAACTAGCGGGGGGGCCGAACGGGGAGCTGTTTTTT. This codes for CASSKQLAGGPNGELFF.

In the case of this clonotype: A much larger clonotype is one base distant, so this may be a read error. The genes are TRBV27 and TRBJ1-5; TRBD1 is a possible D gene (5 bases). Germline V CDR1 and CDR2: MNHEY, SMNVEV (reference sequence). This CDR3 comprises 16 residues. CDR3 residues: CASSLFGGVSNQPKHF. In DNA, the CDR3 is TGTGCCAGCAGTTTATTTGGAGGGGTGAGCAATCAGCCCAAGCATTTT.

This clonotype was found many times. The chain employs TRBV12-5 and TRBJ2-1; 11 nucleotides match TRBD2. The CDR3 extends over 16 amino acids. After removal of 2 bases from V and 4 bases from J, the junction contained 4 bases not matched to a gene. From germline, CDR1 is LGHNT and CDR2 FRNRAP. The CDR3 is CASGLPTSGGYNEQFF. The CDR3 DNA follows: TGTGCTAGTGGTTTGCCCACTAGCGGGGGATACAATGAGCAGTTCTTC.

The CDR3 DNA sequence: TGTGCCACCAGTGATTTGGGAACTAGCGGGGCCCTTATCAATGAGCAGTTCTTC. Residues: CATSDLGTSGALINEQFF. The chain links TRBV24-1 to TRBJ2-1; 10 nucleotides line up with TRBD2. The J segment lost 6 bases and the V segment lost 0 bases, leaving 10 bases of the junction unmatched. The V gene's germline CDR1 is KGHDR and CDR2 SFDVKD. The CDR3 runs to 18 residues.

This clonotype showed up many times. The chain carries TRBV2 and TRBJ2-5; D gene ambiguous. Between the trimmed V and J ends, which lost 4 bases and 5 bases, there was a span of 11 bases. The CDR3 has 13 residues. Germline-derived CDR1 and CDR2 are SNHLY and FYNNEI. As DNA, the CDR3 is TGTGCCAGCAGTGTTGAGACAAAGGAGACCCAGTACTTC. Amino acids: CASSVETKETQYF.

This clonotype appeared a few times. This rearrangement joins TRBV9 to TRBJ1-1; D is uncertain. CDR1 and CDR2 (germline): SGDLS, YYNGEE. The CDR3 sequence is 13 residues long. Trimming took 0 bases from V and 3 from J, leaving 6 bases between them. CDR3 protein: CASSVGLDTEAFF. CDR3 bases: TGTGCCAGCAGCGTAGGGTTGGACACTGAAGCTTTCTTT.

This clonotype was seen repeatedly, ten times or more. V is TRBV20-1 and J is TRBJ1-2; TRBD1 aligns across 8 bases. From germline, CDR1 is DFQATT and CDR2 SNEGSKA (reference sequence). The CDR3 contains 14 residues. J gave up 3 bases and V 3 bases, and 6 bases lay outside the gene matches. The CDR3 loop is CSASGQGGDYGYTF. As DNA, the CDR3 is TGCAGTGCTAGCGGACAGGGTGGGGACTATGGCTACACCTTC.

In its sample, this clonotype was seen many times. The CDR3 nucleotides are TGTGCCAGCAGCGTAGTCGTCCGGGACTTCCTCGTCACCATGAACACTGAAGCTTTCTTT. Its protein is CASSVVVRDFLVTMNTEAFF. The chain is built from TRBV9 and TRBJ1-1; a weak D match, TRBD1 (5 bases). Germline V gene sequence: CDR1 SGDLS, CDR2 YYNGEE. CDR3 length equals 20 residues. Trimming left V 0 bases short and J 0 bases short, with 24 bases between.